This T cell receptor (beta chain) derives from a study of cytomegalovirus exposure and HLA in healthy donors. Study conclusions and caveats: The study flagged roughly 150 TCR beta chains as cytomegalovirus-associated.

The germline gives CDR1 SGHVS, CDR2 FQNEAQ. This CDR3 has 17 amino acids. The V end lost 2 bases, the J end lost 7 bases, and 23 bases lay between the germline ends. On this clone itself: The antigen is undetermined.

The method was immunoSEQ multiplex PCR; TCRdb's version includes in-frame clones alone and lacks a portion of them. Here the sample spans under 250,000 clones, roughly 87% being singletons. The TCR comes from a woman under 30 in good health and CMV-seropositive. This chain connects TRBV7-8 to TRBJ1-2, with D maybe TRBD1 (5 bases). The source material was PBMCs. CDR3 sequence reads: CASSLIVGREVSGGYTF. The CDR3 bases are TGTGCCAGCAGCTTAATAGTTGGCAGGGAGGTTAGCGGTGGCTACACCTTC.